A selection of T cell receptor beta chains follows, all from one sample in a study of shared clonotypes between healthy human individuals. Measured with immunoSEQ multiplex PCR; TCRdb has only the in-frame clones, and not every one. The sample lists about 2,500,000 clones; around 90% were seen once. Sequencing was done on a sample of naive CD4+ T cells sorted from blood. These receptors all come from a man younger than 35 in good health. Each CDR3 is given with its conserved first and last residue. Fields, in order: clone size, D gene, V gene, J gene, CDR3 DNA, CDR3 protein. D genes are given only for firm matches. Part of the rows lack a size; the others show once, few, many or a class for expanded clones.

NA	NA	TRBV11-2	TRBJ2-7	TGTGCCAGCAGCTTAGAGAGGGCGATCGAGCAGTACTTC	CASSLERAIEQYF
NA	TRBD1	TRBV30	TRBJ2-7	TGTGCCTGGAGTGGACAGGGGGTCACCTACGAGCAGTACTTC	CAWSGQGVTYEQYF
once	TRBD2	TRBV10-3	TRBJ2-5	TGTGCCATCAGTGATTCCGGGACTAGCGGGTCCTGGGAGACCCAGTACTTC	CAISDSGTSGSWETQYF
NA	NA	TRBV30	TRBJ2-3	TGTGCCTGGAGTGCGAGCCTGGATACGCAGTATTTT	CAWSASLDTQYF
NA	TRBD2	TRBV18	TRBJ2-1	TGTGCCAGCTCACCACCCGGACTAGCCCCGAGGGAGCAGTTCTTC	CASSPPGLAPREQFF
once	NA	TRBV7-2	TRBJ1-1	TGTGCCAGCAGCTTATGGAGGAGACTGAACACTGAAGCTTTCTTT	CASSLWRRLNTEAFF
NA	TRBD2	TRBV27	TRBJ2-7	TGTGCCAGCAGTTTAGGAGGCAAGCGGGAGCGCTACGAGCAGTACTTC	CASSLGGKRERYEQYF
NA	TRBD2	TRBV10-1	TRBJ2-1	TGCGCCAGCAGTAAAAGCGGGAGCTCCTACAATGAGCAGTTCTTC	CASSKSGSSYNEQFF
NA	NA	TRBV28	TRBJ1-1	TGTGCCAGCAGTTTGAACCAGAACACTGAAGCTTTCTTT	CASSLNQNTEAFF
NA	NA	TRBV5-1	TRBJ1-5	TGCGCCAGCAGCTTGGTGAGGGGTAGCAATCAGCCCCAGCATTTT	CASSLVRGSNQPQHF
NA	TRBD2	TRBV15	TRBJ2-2	TGTGCCACCAGCGTATGGACTAGCGGGAGTTACGGCGGGGAGCTGTTTTTT	CATSVWTSGSYGGELFF
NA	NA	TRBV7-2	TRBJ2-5	TGTGCCAGCAGCCCTAGCTTGTCGGGGGTGGAGACCCAGTACTTC	CASSPSLSGVETQYF
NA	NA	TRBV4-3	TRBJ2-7	TGCGCCAGCAGCCAAGCGGTAACAGATACCTACGAGCAGTACTTC	CASSQAVTDTYEQYF
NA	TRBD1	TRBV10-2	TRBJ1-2	TGCGCCAGCAGTCCGACAGGGTTCTATGGCTACACCTTC	CASSPTGFYGYTF
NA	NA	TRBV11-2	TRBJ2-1	TGTGCCAGCAGCTTAGTTGGCGGAATCAATGAGCAGTTCTTC	CASSLVGGINEQFF
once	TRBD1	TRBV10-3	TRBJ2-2	TGTGCCATTCCTTTCTCCCGGGACAGGGATGACACCGGGGAGCTGTTTTTT	CAIPFSRDRDDTGELFF
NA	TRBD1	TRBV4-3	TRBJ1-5	TGCGCCAGCAGCCAAGAGAGGGGGCGAGAGCCCCAGCATTTT	CASSQERGREPQHF
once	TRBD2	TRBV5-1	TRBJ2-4	TGCGCCAGCAGCTTTTACGAACTAGCGGGGGGACTCTTAGCCAAAAACATTCAGTACTTC	CASSFYELAGGLLAKNIQYF
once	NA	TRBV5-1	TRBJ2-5	TGCGCCAGCAGCCCGGTTAGGCAAGAGACCCAGTACTTC	CASSPVRQETQYF
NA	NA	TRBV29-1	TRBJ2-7	TGCAGCGTTGAAGACGGTTACTACGAGCAGTACTTC	CSVEDGYYEQYF
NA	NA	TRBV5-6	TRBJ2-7	TGTGCCAGCAGCCAGGGACGAGGCTCCTACGAGCAGTACTTC	CASSQGRGSYEQYF
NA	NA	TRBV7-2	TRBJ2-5	TGTGCCAGCAGCCTGGGACTGTGGGAGACCCAGTACTTC	CASSLGLWETQYF
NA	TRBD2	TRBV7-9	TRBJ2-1	TGTGCCAGCACCCCTAGCGGGGGGGCATCCTACAATGAGCAGTTCTTC	CASTPSGGASYNEQFF
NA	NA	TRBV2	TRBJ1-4	TGTGCCAGCACCGTATCGGCAACTAATGAAAAACTGTTTTTT	CASTVSATNEKLFF
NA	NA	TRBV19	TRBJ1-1	TGTGCCACCCAAGAAGGGGGGAGGAACACTGAAGCTTTCTTT	CATQEGGRNTEAFF
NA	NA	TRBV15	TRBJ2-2	TGTGCCACCAGCAGCGGCACAAACACCGGGGAGCTGTTTTTT	CATSSGTNTGELFF
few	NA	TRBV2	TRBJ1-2	TGTGCCAGCAGTGAAGGTTACAGGGATGGCTACACCTTC	CASSEGYRDGYTF
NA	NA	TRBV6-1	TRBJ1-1	TGTGCCAGCATATGGGACCCTTCGAACACTGAAGCTTTCTTT	CASIWDPSNTEAFF
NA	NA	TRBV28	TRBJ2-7	TGTGCCAGCAGACCCCGGGACAACTACGAGCAGTACTTC	CASRPRDNYEQYF
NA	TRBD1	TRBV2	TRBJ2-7	TGTGCCGGAGGGGGACAGGCCGCGGGCGAGCAGTACTTC	CAGGGQAAGEQYF
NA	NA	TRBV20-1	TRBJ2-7	TGCAGTGCTGTACAGAGCTACGAGCAGTACTTC	CSAVQSYEQYF
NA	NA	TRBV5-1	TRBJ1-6	TGCGCCAGCAGCTTGGAAGACTCTAATTCACCCCTCCACTTT	CASSLEDSNSPLHF
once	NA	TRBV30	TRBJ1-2	TGTGCCTGGAGGCCCGGGGGGGCACCCAACTATGGCTACACCTTC	CAWRPGGAPNYGYTF
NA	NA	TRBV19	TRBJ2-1	TGTGCCAGTAGTTTGACTACCGTGGACAATGAGCAGTTCTTC	CASSLTTVDNEQFF